The rows below give T cell receptor beta chains drawn from one sample of a study of regulatory T cells in long-lasting Graves disease. TCRdb called the multiplex PCR reads again in MiXCR, with one record for every CDR3 protein. The sample gives a few hundred thousand distinct CDR3 sequences, about 20% of which show up once; approximately 14% is in the top ten. The sample consisted of peripheral blood mononuclear cells (PBMCs), taken when the disease was refractory, from a patient treated with antithyroid drugs. The receptors stem from a female donor with Graves disease. Both conserved end residues are part of each CDR3. The listing skips clone size in some rows; elsewhere it reads once, few, many or a size class.

cdr3_length: 19; v_call: TRBV6-2/TRBV6-3; clone_size: many; cdr3_aa: CASSFSPWTDLPEGQPQHF
cdr3_length: 15; v_call: TRBV20-1; clone_size: many; cdr3_aa: CSAYLGGPVVETQYF
cdr3_length: 14; v_call: TRBV20-1; clone_size: .; cdr3_aa: CSACTEPNYETQYF
cdr3_length: 16; v_call: TRBV6-5; clone_size: few; cdr3_aa: CASSYPGQGARYEQYF
cdr3_length: 16; v_call: TRBV7-2; clone_size: .; cdr3_aa: CASSARTSGGAETQYF
cdr3_length: 14; v_call: TRBV28; clone_size: many; cdr3_aa: CASSLVSGLYGYTF
cdr3_length: 15; v_call: TRBV28; clone_size: many; cdr3_aa: CASSSLGQGYYEQYF
cdr3_length: 13; v_call: TRBV28; clone_size: .; cdr3_aa: CASSFGGGNGYTF
cdr3_length: 14; v_call: TRBV12-3/TRBV12-4; clone_size: many; cdr3_aa: CASSSSQMNTEAFF
cdr3_length: 15; v_call: TRBV6-2/TRBV6-3; clone_size: .; cdr3_aa: CASSYAGANTGGLFF
cdr3_length: 18; v_call: TRBV7-6; clone_size: few; cdr3_aa: CASSSSVYLERMNTEAFF
cdr3_length: 15; v_call: TRBV6-1; clone_size: few; cdr3_aa: CASSPLGLAGNEQFF
cdr3_length: 12; v_call: TRBV5-1; clone_size: few; cdr3_aa: CASRDLNTEAFF
cdr3_length: 14; v_call: TRBV7-3; clone_size: few; cdr3_aa: CASSWDRRNGTQYF
cdr3_length: 16; v_call: TRBV18; clone_size: .; cdr3_aa: CASSPMMGEIGETQYF
cdr3_length: 15; v_call: TRBV20-1; clone_size: many; cdr3_aa: CSASQVAGIQETQYF
cdr3_length: 20; v_call: TRBV7-9; clone_size: .; cdr3_aa: CASSPRAFGFGGQGPSEAFF
cdr3_length: 13; v_call: TRBV29-1; clone_size: .; cdr3_aa: CSVIGGGNQPQHF
cdr3_length: 16; v_call: TRBV12-3/TRBV12-4; clone_size: many; cdr3_aa: CASSLGNRDPVYEQYF
cdr3_length: 14; v_call: TRBV5-6; clone_size: .; cdr3_aa: CASSLNRGKVPQHF
cdr3_length: 14; v_call: TRBV12-3/TRBV12-4; clone_size: many; cdr3_aa: CASSPGTENQPQHF
cdr3_length: 14; v_call: TRBV12-3/TRBV12-4; clone_size: few; cdr3_aa: CASKPTGRNTEAFF
cdr3_length: 12; v_call: TRBV30; clone_size: few; cdr3_aa: CAWKASGYEQYF
cdr3_length: 14; v_call: TRBV18; clone_size: .; cdr3_aa: CASSPQREASPLHF
cdr3_length: 11; v_call: TRBV2; clone_size: many; cdr3_aa: CASSLNRDGYF
cdr3_length: 15; v_call: TRBV19; clone_size: .; cdr3_aa: CASSIAADMNTEAFF